The 22 T cell receptor beta chains given below trace back to one sample, sequenced in a study of blood T cell repertoires in COVID-19. Sequencing used immunoSEQ multiplex PCR; TCRdb keeps in-frame clones, though not all of them. The repertoire holds more than 95,000 clones, with 83% as singletons. Material for sequencing was peripheral blood. The receptors stem from a man older than 75 with active or convalescent COVID-19.

The rearrangement joins TRBV9 to TRBJ2-7, with 8 bases that match TRBD1. Germline lookup yields CDR1 SGDLS and CDR2 YYNGEE. V gave up 3 bases and J gave up 5 bases; unmatched junction bases: 7. The CDR3 contains 14 residues. CDR3 coding DNA: TGTGCCAGCAGCGGGCCGACAGGGGTCCACGAGCAGTACTTC. This codes for CASSGPTGVHEQYF.

The chain recombines TRBV14 with TRBJ2-7; D is perhaps TRBD2 (5 bases). CDR1 is SGHDN and CDR2 is FVKESK in the germline V gene. Trimming left V 0 bases short and J 2 bases short, with 20 bases between. This CDR3 is 18 amino acids long. CDR3 DNA: TGTGCCAGCAGCCAAGATTATGCAAGCGGCTCTTACGCCTACGAGCAGTACTTC. Amino acid sequence: CASSQDYASGSYAYEQYF.

This chain uses TRBV11-3 with TRBJ1-6; 8 bases fit TRBD1. The ends lost 2 bases at V and 9 bases at J; junction bases unmatched: 0. CDR3 size: 13 residues. The germline V gene has CDR1 SGHNT and CDR2 YENEEA. In DNA form, the CDR3 reads TGTGCCAGCAGCTTAACAGGGGGTTCACCCCTCCACTTT. Translation gives CASSLTGGSPLHF.

The J gene is TRBJ2-7, the V gene TRBV6-5; possible D gene TRBD2, 6 bases. CDR3 length: 14 residues. CDR1 is MNHEY, CDR2 SVGAGI, per germline. Trimming pared 0 bases from V and 5 bases from J, leaving 11 bases between. CDR3 nucleotides: TGTGCCAGCAGTTACTCCGCGGGGACCGACGAGCAGTACTTC. Residues: CASSYSAGTDEQYF.

The chain is built from TRBV5-1 and TRBJ2-1; 8 bases line up with TRBD1. The J segment lost 6 bases and the V segment lost 4 bases, leaving 6 bases of the junction unmatched. The CDR3 has 14 residues. Germline lookup yields CDR1 SGHRS and CDR2 YFSETQ. Written as DNA, the CDR3 is TGCGCCAGCAGCCGACAGGGGTTAAGCAATGAGCAGTTCTTC. Protein product: CASSRQGLSNEQFF.

This clone was picked up a small number of times. V gene TRBV4-1 combines with J gene TRBJ2-7, with a possible D match to TRBD2 (5 bases). V dropped 4 bases and J dropped 2 bases, with 9 bases sitting between them. Germline CDR1 MGHRA, CDR2 YSYEKL. The CDR3 covers 13 residues. DNA of the CDR3: TGCGCCAGCAGCCCCGGACTGACCTACGAGCAGTACTTC. Its protein product is CASSPGLTYEQYF.

The CDR3 coding sequence is TGTGCCAGCAGCTTAGGCCTAGCGGGGGGGCCCTCAGAGACCCAGTACTTC. Protein: CASSLGLAGGPSETQYF. The rearrangement uses TRBV7-6 and TRBJ2-5; TRBD2 agrees at 12 bases. Germline lookup yields CDR1 SGHVS and CDR2 FNYEAQ. Losses at the gene ends were 1 base for V and 4 bases for J; bases not matched to a gene: 7. This CDR3 has 17 amino acids. Drawing the rest from reference TRBV7-6 and TRBJ2-5, the complete variable domain is GAGVSQSPRYKVTKRGQDVALRCDPISGHVSLYWYRQALGQGPEFLTYFNYEAQQDKSGLPNDRFSAERPEGSISTLTIQRTEQRDSAMYRCASSLGLAGGPSETQYFGPGTRLLVL.

This chain uses TRBV11-3 with TRBJ1-1; no firm D call. Germline loops: CDR1 SGHNT, CDR2 YENEEA. This CDR3 is built from 13 residues. V was cut by 2 bases and J by 1 base, with 5 bases left in between. CDR3 region: CASSLISNTEAFF. The CDR3 DNA reads TGTGCCAGCAGCTTAATATCGAACACTGAAGCTTTCTTT.

This sequence joins TRBV5-8 and TRBJ2-1; D uncertain. The CDR3 has 11 amino acids. V was shortened by 4 bases and J by 8 bases, with 7 bases between the two germline ends. Germline CDR1 and CDR2: SGHTS and YDEGEE. The CDR3 region has the DNA TGTGCCAGCAGCCCAATTTATGAGCAGTTCTTC. It specifies CASSPIYEQFF.

This chain joins TRBV29-1 and TRBJ1-2; weak D call: TRBD1 (5 bases). The length of the CDR3 is 14 residues. CDR1 SQVTM and CDR2 ANQGSEA come from the germline V gene. V lost 4 bases to trimming and J lost 2 bases, with 14 bases between them. The CDR3 nucleotides read TGCAGCGTTGTAGGGGCCCAGGGAAACTATGGCTACACCTTC. Its translation: CSVVGAQGNYGYTF.

The chain combines TRBV20-1 with TRBJ1-4; D is unclear. Per the germline V gene, CDR1 is DFQATT and CDR2 is SNEGSKA (reference sequence). Trimming removed 3 bases from V and 8 bases from J, with 7 bases in between. The CDR3 is 11 residues long. CDR3 sequence: CSASPVEKLFF. CDR3 in DNA: TGCAGTGCTAGCCCGGTGGAAAAACTGTTTTTT.

This chain connects TRBV11-2 to TRBJ1-1; D is perhaps TRBD1 (5 bases). The CDR3 covers 15 residues. Trimming took 7 bases from V and 2 from J, leaving 17 bases between them. Germline CDR1 reads SGHAT; CDR2 reads FQNNGV. CDR3 in DNA: TGTGCCAGCATCGAAAACGACAGAGTAAACACTGAAGCTTTCTTT. It codes for CASIENDRVNTEAFF.

The chain recombines TRBV10-3 with TRBJ1-1; 7 nucleotides match TRBD1. The CDR3 has 14 amino acids. The junction had 6 bases not matched to a gene; V was cut back by 7 bases and J by 1 base. Germline CDR1 is ENHRY and CDR2 is SYGVKD. The chain's CDR3 is CAIKRTGENTEAFF. CDR3 DNA: TGTGCCATCAAGAGGACAGGCGAGAACACTGAAGCTTTCTTT.

The rearrangement joins TRBV15 to TRBJ1-6; 8 bases are a match to TRBD1. Germline CDR1 and CDR2: LNHNV and YYDKDF (reference sequence). V dropped 5 bases and J dropped 9; count of bases not matched to a gene: 9. The CDR3 consists of 15 residues. CDR3 sequence: CATSGDRQVTSPLHF. The CDR3 DNA is TGTGCCACCAGCGGGGACAGGCAAGTTACTTCACCCCTCCACTTT.

The rearrangement links TRBV7-2 to TRBJ1-6; 12 bases map to TRBD1. Germline CDR1 and CDR2: SGHTA and FQGNSA. Trimming at V came to 5 bases and at J to 6 bases, leaving 8 bases not matched to a gene. The CDR3 covers 17 residues. This CDR3 is CASSAPGQGAFNSPLHF. In nucleotides, the CDR3 is TGTGCCAGCAGCGCGCCGGGACAGGGGGCGTTTAATTCACCCCTCCACTTT.

J is TRBJ2-1 and V is TRBV5-1, with no clear D. In germline, CDR1 is SGHRS, CDR2 YFSETQ. The CDR3 extends over 13 amino acids. The V and J ends lost 0 bases and 7 bases respectively, with 8 bases between them. DNA for the CDR3: TGCGCCAGCAGCTTGGCAACCAGGAATGAGCAGTTCTTC. Its protein is CASSLATRNEQFF.

This clone occurred a few times. The J gene is TRBJ2-2, the V gene TRBV2; 7 bases agree with TRBD1. J gave up 7 bases and V 4 bases, and 9 bases lay outside the gene matches. In germline, CDR1 is SNHLY, CDR2 FYNNEI. This CDR3 comprises 15 residues. The CDR3 is CASSGGQISIGELFF. For the CDR3, the DNA is TGTGCCAGCAGTGGGGGACAGATCTCAATCGGGGAGCTGTTTTTT.

The chain couples TRBV6-2 or TRBV6-3 to TRBJ1-4, with D unresolved. Germline CDR1 is MNHEY and CDR2 is SVGEGT. V lost 0 bases to trimming and J lost 7 bases, with 12 bases between them. This CDR3 has 15 amino acids. The CDR3 loop reads CASSYSVQRPEKLFF. The CDR3 DNA sequence: TGTGCCAGCAGTTACTCAGTCCAGCGCCCTGAAAAACTGTTTTTT.

This clone was recorded many times. The genes are TRBV29-1 and TRBJ1-1; 9 bases are a match to TRBD1. The CDR3 consists of 12 residues. V shed 8 bases and J 3 bases; nucleotides not matched to a gene: 4. CDR1 and CDR2 (germline): SQVTM, ANQGSEA. Here the CDR3 DNA reads TGCAGCACCAGGACAGGGGACACTGAAGCTTTCTTT. Amino acids: CSTRTGDTEAFF.

The genes are TRBV6-5 and TRBJ1-4; D ambiguous. The V gene lost 2 bases and the J gene lost 2 bases, with 12 bases spanning the gap. The CDR3 extends over 16 amino acids. CDR1 and CDR2 from the germline V gene are MNHEY and SVGAGI. CDR3 region: CASSYRRLGTNEKLFF. The CDR3 DNA sequence: TGTGCCAGCAGTTACCGTCGGTTGGGCACTAATGAAAAACTGTTTTTT.

The chain employs TRBV7-6 and TRBJ2-2; D ambiguous. The length of the CDR3 is 12 residues. Germline CDR1 reads SGHVS; CDR2 reads FNYEAQ. V shed 2 bases and J shed 5 bases, with 3 bases lying between them. CDR3 nucleotide sequence: TGTGCCAGCAGCTTATCGACCGGGGAGCTGTTTTTT. This codes for CASSLSTGELFF.

The gene calls are TRBV27 and TRBJ1-5, with D perhaps matching TRBD1 (6 bases). CDR3 length equals 17 residues. Trimming removed 5 bases at V and 2 bases at J, with 19 bases between. Germline V lookup: CDR1 MNHEY, CDR2 SMNVEV (reference sequence). The CDR3 loop is CASSPKKLKGGNQPQHF. CDR3 sequence (DNA): TGTGCCAGCAGTCCTAAAAAGTTAAAGGGGGGCAATCAGCCCCAGCATTTT.